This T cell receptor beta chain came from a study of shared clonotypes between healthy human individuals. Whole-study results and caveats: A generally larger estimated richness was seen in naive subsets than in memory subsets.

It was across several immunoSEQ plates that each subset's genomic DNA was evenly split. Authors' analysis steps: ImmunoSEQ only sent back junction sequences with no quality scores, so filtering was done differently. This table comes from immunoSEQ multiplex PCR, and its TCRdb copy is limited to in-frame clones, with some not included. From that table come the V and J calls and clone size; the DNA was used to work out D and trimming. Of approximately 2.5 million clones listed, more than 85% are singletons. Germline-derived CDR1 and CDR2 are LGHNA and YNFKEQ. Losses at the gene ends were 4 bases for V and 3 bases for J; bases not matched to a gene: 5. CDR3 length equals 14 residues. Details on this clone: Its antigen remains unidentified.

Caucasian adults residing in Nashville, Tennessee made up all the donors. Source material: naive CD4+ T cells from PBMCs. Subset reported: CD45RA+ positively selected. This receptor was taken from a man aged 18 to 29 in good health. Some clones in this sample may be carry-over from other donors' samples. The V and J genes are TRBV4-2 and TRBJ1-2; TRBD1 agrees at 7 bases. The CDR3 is CASSRETGDYGYTF. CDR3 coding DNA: TGTGCCAGCAGCCGAGAAACAGGGGACTATGGCTACACCTTC.